The subject of this entry is one T cell receptor (beta chain). Its antigen is undetermined. V was trimmed by 3 bases and J by 4 bases, leaving 18 bases between them. The germline gives CDR1 MGHRA, CDR2 YSYEKL. This CDR3 is 16 amino acids long. These data originate in a study of graft-versus-host responses after intestinal transplantation. In the study overall: Each recipient received anti-thymocyte globulin induction, then tacrolimus and steroids for about 3 years.

Repertoires were generated with immunoSEQ multiplex PCR, while TCRdb's copy carries only in-frame clones and drops some. The table lists just under 90,000 clones, 75% to 90% of them singletons, with roughly 17% in the top ten. Study findings and constraints: Association was observed between peak circulating GvH clone levels and early post-transplant HvG declines.

This receptor was obtained from a human donor who received an intestinal transplant. The source was unstimulated CD8+ T cells sorted from spleen or lymph node cells, collected before intestinal transplant. V and J are TRBV4-1 and TRBJ2-5; D is unresolved. CDR3 DNA: TGCGCCAGCAGCCATCTACACGGAGCGCTCGGAGAGACCCAGTACTTC. It translates to CASSHLHGALGETQYF.